The sequence of this T cell receptor beta chain was determined in a study of blood T cell repertoires in COVID-19. Study background: Nucleic acid was either cDNA or gDNA, and it came from T cells, B-cell-depleted T cells, or PBMCs.

In the source study's methods: Amplifying reference gene primers gave estimates of nucleated cell counts. The repertoire was sequenced with immunoSEQ multiplex PCR; TCRdb's copy has only in-frame clones and lacks some. That table gives V, J and clone size, and the DNA gave D and trimming. The data hold 150,000 to 200,000 clones, with roughly three quarters observed a single time. V lost 2 bases and J lost 1; bases outside the gene matches: 17. Per germline, CDR1 LGHNA and CDR2 YSLEER. This CDR3 region has 21 residues. Input material: peripheral blood. The receptor was isolated from a man aged 60 to 75 with active or convalescent COVID-19. This chain joins TRBV4-3 and TRBJ2-3, with TRBD2 matching 11 bases. CDR3 in DNA: TGCGCCAGCAGCCAATTCCTGGGGACTAGCGGACCCGCGATGGGCACAGATACGCAGTATTTT. Translating it yields CASSQFLGTSGPAMGTDTQYF.